The 20 T cell receptor beta chains in this list originate from one sample, sequenced in a study of blood T cells in healthy people across ages. With a J-beta primer mix and a sample-barcoded 5' primer, a second PCR ran about 6 to 11 cycles. In TCRdb, the 5' RACE reads were re-called with MiXCR into one record per CDR3 protein. The profile shows 1.5 million to 2 million distinct CDR3 sequences, 28% of them singletons. The sequencing input was blood. The receptors were sampled from a woman aged 25 to 45 in good health.

A remark on this clonotype: A read error may be the cause here, since a much bigger clone is one base away. The chain links TRBV5-1 to TRBJ1-1; 10 bases map to TRBD1. The CDR3 totals 14 residues. Germline-derived CDR1 and CDR2 are SGHRS and YFSETQ. CDR3 in amino acids: CASSWGQGNIEAFF. The CDR3 DNA follows: TGCGCCAGCAGCTGGGGACAGGGGAACATTGAAGCTTTCTTT. Full variable domain (remainder filled in from reference TRBV5-1 and TRBJ1-1): KAGVTQTPRYLIKTRGQQVTLSCSPISGHRSVSWYQQTPGQGLQFLFEYFSETQRNKGNFPGRFSGRQFSNSRSEMNVSTLELGDSALYLCASSWGQGNIEAFFGQGTRLTVV.

The genes are TRBV20-1 and TRBJ1-5; a weak D match, TRBD1 (6 bases). CDR1 and CDR2 (germline): DFQATT, SNEGSKA (reference sequence). Trimming stripped 3 bases from V and 3 bases from J, with 21 bases between. The CDR3 has 17 residues. CDR3: CSASPGGAGETNQPQHF. CDR3 in DNA: TGCAGTGCTAGCCCTGGGGGGGCAGGGGAGACCAATCAGCCCCAGCATTTT.

This clonotype showed up many times. This chain connects TRBV25-1 to TRBJ2-7, with 7 bases fitting TRBD1. CDR1 is MGHDK, CDR2 SYGVNS, per germline. The CDR3 has 13 residues. V lost 3 bases and J lost 5; bases outside the gene matches: 4. The CDR3 nucleotides are TGTGCCAGCAGTGACAGGGGGAACAACGAGCAGTACTTC. It is translated as CASSDRGNNEQYF.

On this clonotype itself: Compared with germline, one end of the junction differs, possibly owing to a read error. J is TRBJ1-1 and V is TRBV19, with TRBD1 as a possible D gene (6 bases). CDR1 and CDR2 from the germline V gene are LNHDA and SQIVND (reference sequence). This CDR3 has 16 amino acids. The CDR3 region has the DNA TGTGCCAGCTCAACTTCTGGAACAGGGAGTGGAACTGGAGCTTTCTTT. Its translation is CASSTSGTGSGTGAFF.

This clonotype turned up a few times. The rearrangement links TRBV14 to TRBJ2-5; 8 bases are a match to TRBD2. V lost 0 bases and J lost 5; bases outside the gene matches: 5. Germline lookup yields CDR1 SGHDN and CDR2 FVKESK. The CDR3 has 15 residues. The CDR3 loop is CASSQDIGGRETQYF. The CDR3 DNA reads TGTGCCAGCAGCCAAGATATCGGCGGGAGGGAGACCCAGTACTTC.

This clonotype was picked up many times. The gene calls are TRBV4-1 and TRBJ2-3; TRBD2 matches 8 bases. Germline V gene sequence: CDR1 MGHRA, CDR2 YSYEKL. CDR3 length: 15 residues. V lost 5 bases and J lost 2; bases outside the gene matches: 6. The CDR3 region is CASSIGRGDTDTQYF. As DNA, the CDR3 is TGCGCCAGCAGCATAGGGCGGGGGGACACAGATACGCAGTATTTT.

This sequence joins TRBV9 and TRBJ2-7, with 7 nucleotides matching TRBD2. This CDR3 has 14 residues. After removal of 4 bases from V and 0 bases from J, the junction contained 4 bases not matched to a gene. The germline CDR1 and CDR2 sequences are SGDLS and YYNGEE. The CDR3, as DNA: TGTGCCAGCAGCACCCGGGACTACTCCTACGAGCAGTACTTC. This gives the protein CASSTRDYSYEQYF.

This sequence joins TRBV18 and TRBJ2-7; 8 bases map to TRBD1. V lost 5 bases, J lost 7 bases, and 7 bases stayed unmatched. CDR1 is KGHSH, CDR2 LQKENI, per germline. The CDR3 spans 13 residues. The chain's CDR3 is CASSSNQGAEQYF. Written as DNA, the CDR3 is TGTGCCAGCTCATCTAACCAGGGGGCAGAGCAGTACTTC.

V is TRBV7-2 and J is TRBJ2-2; TRBD1 agrees at 8 bases. The CDR3 totals 14 residues. Germline CDR1 and CDR2: SGHTA and FQGNSA. V shed 6 bases and J 3 bases; nucleotides not matched to a gene: 3. CDR3 residues: CASRGQGYTGELFF. CDR3 coding DNA: TGTGCCAGCAGAGGACAGGGTTACACCGGGGAGCTGTTTTTT.

A few counts support this clonotype. The V gene is TRBV7-9, the J gene TRBJ2-3, with TRBD1 matching over 8 bases. J was trimmed by 6 bases and V by 6 bases; bases with no gene match: 8. Germline CDR1 and CDR2: SEHNR and FQNEAQ (reference sequence). The CDR3 is 14 residues long. CDR3 bases: TGTGCCAGCAGTCCTCCAGGGGGCTTCGATACGCAGTATTTT. Translation: CASSPPGGFDTQYF.

In its sample, this clonotype was seen many times. J is TRBJ2-5 and V is TRBV20-1, with D perhaps matching TRBD2 (6 bases). The V and J ends lost 6 bases and 5 bases respectively, with 10 bases between them. This CDR3 region has 11 residues. Germline CDR1 and CDR2: DFQATT and SNEGSKA (reference sequence). CDR3 sequence: CSAGGSETQYF. The CDR3 DNA follows: TGCAGTGCCGGAGGGTCGGAGACCCAGTACTTC.

This clonotype appeared many times. The chain joins TRBV5-1 to TRBJ2-1, with D possibly TRBD2 on 5 matching bases. The CDR3 is 14 amino acids. CDR1 and CDR2 (germline): SGHRS, YFSETQ. The V end was cut by 2 bases, the J end by 8 bases, with 14 bases between. CDR3 bases: TGCGCCAGCAGCTTTAGCCGGGGTGCCGATGAGCAGTTCTTC. As protein: CASSFSRGADEQFF. Full variable domain (remainder filled in from reference TRBV5-1 and TRBJ2-1): KAGVTQTPRYLIKTRGQQVTLSCSPISGHRSVSWYQQTPGQGLQFLFEYFSETQRNKGNFPGRFSGRQFSNSRSEMNVSTLELGDSALYLCASSFSRGADEQFFGPGTRLTVL.

This clonotype is a singleton in its sample. A read error is likely, as this CDR3 ends without the conserved phenylalanine or tryptophan. The gene calls are TRBV5-1 and TRBJ2-1; possibly TRBD2 for D (6 bases). The germline gives CDR1 SGHRS, CDR2 YFSETQ. This CDR3 comprises 16 residues. V shed 4 bases and J shed 4 bases, with 18 bases lying between them. CDR3 region: CASSPIGGRSYNEQFV. In nucleotides, the CDR3 is TGCGCCAGCAGCCCCATCGGGGGACGATCGTACAATGAGCAGTTCGTC.

Only one count was recorded for this clonotype. V is TRBV21-1 and J is TRBJ2-1; the table's D call, TRBD2, was not checked against the DNA. TRBV21-1 is a pseudogene. This CDR3 is 16 amino acids long. CDR3 residues: CASSGFCGESYNGQFF. In nucleotides, the CDR3 is TGTGCCAGCAGCGGGTTTTGCGGGGAGAGCTACAATGGGCAGTTCTTC.

Note on this clonotype: This sequence may be a read error, since a much larger clone differs from it by one base. This chain uses TRBV6-5 with TRBJ2-7; no clear D. Gene TRBJ2-1 matches the end of the DNA better, so the J call may be wrong. Looked up from germline, CDR1 is MNHEY and CDR2 is SVGAGI. The CDR3 contains 18 residues. The CDR3, as DNA: TGTGCCAGCAGTTACTCGAGGCGGAATGCCCTTAGCTCCTACGAGCAGTTCTTC. Encoded protein: CASSYSRRNALSSYEQFF.

For this clonotype: The junction differs from germline at one of its ends, possibly a read error. V usage is TRBV10-3 and J usage is TRBJ1-1, with D possibly being TRBD1 (6 bases). The CDR3 sequence is 13 residues long. Germline CDR1 is ENHRY and CDR2 is SYGVKD. The CDR3 region has the DNA TGTGCCGTCAGTGAGCGACAGGAGCTGGGAGCTTTCTTT. Protein: CAVSERQELGAFF.

About this clonotype itself: A clone one base away is much larger, so this may be a read error. CDR3 in amino acids: CATSRDPFYEQYF. In DNA form, the CDR3 reads TGTGCCACCAGCAGAGATCCCTTCTACGAGCAGTACTTC. The chain combines TRBV15 with TRBJ2-7; D not resolved. The CDR3 is made up of 13 amino acids. Germline V CDR1 and CDR2: LNHNV, YYDKDF (reference sequence). V lost 0 bases to trimming and J lost 3 bases, with 6 bases between them.

This clonotype has only one observation. J is TRBJ2-4 and V is TRBV29-1; no clear D. Germline lookup yields CDR1 SQVTM and CDR2 ANQGSEA. Deletions cut 2 bases from V and 5 bases from J, with 10 bases between. This CDR3 region has 13 residues. The CDR3 DNA follows: TGCAGCGTTGAACGGATGGGTGAAAACATTCAGTACTTC. It yields the protein CSVERMGENIQYF.

This clonotype was detected only a few times. J is TRBJ1-6 and V is TRBV27, with TRBD1 as a possible D gene (6 bases). Looked up from germline, CDR1 is MNHEY and CDR2 is SMNVEV (reference sequence). Trimming left V 5 bases short and J 9 bases short, with 17 bases between. This CDR3 has 15 residues. The CDR3 DNA is TGTGCCAGCAGTGAGCGCAGGGGCACAGGTTCACCCCTCCACTTT. It codes for CASSERRGTGSPLHF.

Ten or more counts support this clonotype. The J gene is TRBJ2-5, the V gene TRBV9; D is unclear. The CDR3 consists of 14 residues. The germline CDR1 and CDR2 sequences are SGDLS and YYNGEE. V was shortened by 0 bases and J by 3 bases, with 9 bases between the two germline ends. CDR3 DNA: TGTGCCAGCAGCGTAGGACGCAACGAAGAGACCCAGTACTTC. Its protein product is CASSVGRNEETQYF. The whole variable domain, remainder taken from reference TRBV9 and TRBJ2-5, is DSGVTQTPKHLITATGQRVTLRCSPRSGDLSVYWYQQSLDQGLQFLIQYYNGEERAKGNILERFSAQQFPDLHSELNLSSLELGDSALYFCASSVGRNEETQYFGPGTRLLVL.